This TCR beta chain was recovered during a study of blood T cell repertoires in COVID-19. The wider study: COVID-19 samples collected from the United States, Italy and Spain covered acute and convalescent phases. Nucleic acid was either cDNA or gDNA, and it came from T cells, B-cell-depleted T cells, or PBMCs.

Methods used by the authors: Counts of nucleated cells, estimated from reference gene primer amplification, were obtained. The method was immunoSEQ multiplex PCR; TCRdb's version includes in-frame clones alone and lacks a portion of them. V and J calls and clone size are those listed in that table; D and trimming were worked out from the DNA. The sample has 55,000 to 75,000 clones; roughly three quarters are singletons. This clone was counted at least ten times. The junction had 11 bases not matched to a gene; V was cut back by 4 bases and J by 4 bases. The CDR3 loop spans 17 amino acids. In germline, CDR1 is LNHDA, CDR2 SQIVND (reference sequence).

The origin of this receptor is a man aged 80 or over with acute or convalescent COVID-19. The source material was peripheral blood. The rearrangement links TRBV19 to TRBJ2-5, with 11 bases aligning to TRBD2. The CDR3, as DNA: TGTGCCAGTAGTACGGTTAGCGGGGGGGAAATGTCAGAGACCCAGTACTTC. This gives the protein CASSTVSGGEMSETQYF. The whole variable domain, remainder taken from reference TRBV19 and TRBJ2-5, is DGGITQSPKYLFRKEGQNVTLSCEQNLNHDAMYWYRQDPGQGLRLIYYSQIVNDFQKGDIAEGYSVSREKKESFPLTVTSAQKNPTAFYLCASSTVSGGEMSETQYFGPGTRLLVL.